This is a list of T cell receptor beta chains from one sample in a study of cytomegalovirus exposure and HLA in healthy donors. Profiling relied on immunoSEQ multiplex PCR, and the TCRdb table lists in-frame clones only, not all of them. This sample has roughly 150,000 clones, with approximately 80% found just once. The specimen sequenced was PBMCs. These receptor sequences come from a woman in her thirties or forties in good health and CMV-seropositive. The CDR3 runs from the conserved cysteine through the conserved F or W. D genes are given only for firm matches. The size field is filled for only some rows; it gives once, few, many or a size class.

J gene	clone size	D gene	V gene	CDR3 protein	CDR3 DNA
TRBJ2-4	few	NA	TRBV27	CASSLFAGLNIQYF	TGTGCCAGCAGTTTATTCGCAGGGTTGAACATTCAGTACTTC
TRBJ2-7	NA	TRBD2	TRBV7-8	CASSLGGLAGNYEQYF	TGTGCCAGCAGCTTAGGAGGACTAGCGGGGAATTACGAGCAGTACTTC
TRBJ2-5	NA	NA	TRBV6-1	CASSEAPEVETQYF	TGTGCCAGCAGTGAAGCGCCTGAGGTAGAGACCCAGTACTTC
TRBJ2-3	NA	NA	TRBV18	CASSLELGSRRDTQYF	TGTGCCAGCTCACTAGAACTAGGTTCGCGGAGGGATACGCAGTATTTT
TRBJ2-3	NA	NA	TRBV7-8	CASSLVGGSLADTQYF	TGTGCCAGCAGCTTGGTGGGTGGGAGTTTAGCAGATACGCAGTATTTT
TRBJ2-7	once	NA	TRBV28	CATAGLAYEQYF	TGTGCCACCGCGGGGCTAGCCTACGAGCAGTACTTC
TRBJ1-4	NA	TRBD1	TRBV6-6	CASRHRGATNEKLFF	TGTGCCAGCAGACACAGGGGTGCAACTAATGAAAAACTGTTTTTT
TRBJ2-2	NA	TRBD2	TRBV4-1	CASSQDSAGGPRAGELFF	TGCGCCAGCAGCCAAGATTCGGCGGGAGGGCCGCGTGCCGGGGAGCTGTTTTTT
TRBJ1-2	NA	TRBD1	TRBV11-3	CASSLEQGAKGYTF	TGTGCCAGCAGCTTAGAACAGGGGGCGAAAGGCTACACCTTC
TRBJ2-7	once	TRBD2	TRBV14	CASSRGLAEGREQYF	TGTGCCAGCAGCCGGGGACTAGCCGAAGGGCGCGAGCAGTACTTC
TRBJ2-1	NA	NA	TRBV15	CATSRVSSYNEQFF	TGTGCCACCAGCAGAGTTAGCTCCTACAATGAGCAGTTCTTC
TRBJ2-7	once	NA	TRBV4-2	CASSQDRRTGSYEQYF	TGTGCCAGCAGCCAAGATCGGAGAACAGGGTCCTACGAGCAGTACTTC
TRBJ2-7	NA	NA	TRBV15	CATSRDWSGQYF	TGTGCCACCAGCAGAGATTGGTCAGGACAGTACTTC
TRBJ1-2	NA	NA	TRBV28	CASSFNSRGRYGYTF	TGTGCCAGCAGTTTTAACAGCAGGGGCCGATATGGCTACACCTTC
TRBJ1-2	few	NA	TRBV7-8	CASSLALRGGYTF	TGTGCCAGCAGCTTAGCGTTGCGGGGGGGCTACACCTTC
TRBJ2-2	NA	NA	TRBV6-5	CASSYSTLRSTGELFF	TGTGCCAGCAGTTACTCGACCCTCCGGAGCACCGGGGAGCTGTTTTTT
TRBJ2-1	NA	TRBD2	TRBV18	CASSPLAGGYNEQFF	TGTGCCAGCTCACCCCTAGCGGGAGGGTACAATGAGCAGTTCTTC
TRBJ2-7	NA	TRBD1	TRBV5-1	CASSLTGTGYEQYF	TGCGCCAGCAGCTTGACCGGGACAGGGTACGAGCAGTACTTC
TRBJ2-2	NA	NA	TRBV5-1	CASSPFGAGELFF	TGCGCCAGCAGCCCCTTCGGGGCCGGGGAGCTGTTTTTT
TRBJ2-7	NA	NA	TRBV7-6	CASSPAVAGSSYEQYF	TGTGCCAGCAGCCCTGCGGTGGCAGGGTCCTCCTACGAGCAGTACTTC
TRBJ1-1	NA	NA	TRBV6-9	CASSYAVAPGNTEAFF	TGTGCCAGCAGTTATGCGGTGGCTCCGGGGAACACTGAAGCTTTCTTT
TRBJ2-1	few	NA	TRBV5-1	CASRGSLANEQFF	TGCGCCAGCAGGGGGTCACTAGCCAATGAGCAGTTCTTC
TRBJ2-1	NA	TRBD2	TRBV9	CASSVLGEGGDEQFF	TGTGCCAGCAGCGTATTAGGGGAGGGCGGGGATGAGCAGTTCTTC
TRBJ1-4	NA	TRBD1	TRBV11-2	CASSGRPGGTGNEKLFF	TGTGCCAGCAGCGGACGGCCAGGAGGGACAGGGAATGAAAAACTGTTTTTT
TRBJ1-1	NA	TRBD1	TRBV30	CAWSVKGAQAEAFF	TGTGCCTGGAGTGTGAAGGGGGCGCAGGCTGAAGCTTTCTTT
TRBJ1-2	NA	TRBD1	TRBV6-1	CASRPGQGNYGYTF	TGTGCCAGCAGGCCAGGACAGGGCAACTATGGCTACACCTTC
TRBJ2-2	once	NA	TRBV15	CATSRAPQLAGELFF	TGTGCCACCAGCAGAGCCCCCCAACTAGCCGGGGAGCTGTTTTTT
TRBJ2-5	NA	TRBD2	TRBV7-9	CASSRGTSGRIGETQYF	TGTGCCAGCAGCCGGGGGACTAGCGGGAGGATCGGAGAGACCCAGTACTTC
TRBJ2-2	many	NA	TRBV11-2	CASSQRFRQNTGELFF	TGTGCCAGCAGTCAAAGATTTAGACAAAACACCGGGGAGCTGTTTTTT
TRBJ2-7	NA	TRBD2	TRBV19	CASSPGRTSGSSYEQYF	TGTGCCAGTAGTCCAGGACGCACTAGCGGGAGCTCCTACGAGCAGTACTTC
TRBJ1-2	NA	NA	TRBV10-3	CAISESVGGNYGYTF	TGTGCCATCAGTGAGTCGGTCGGCGGCAACTATGGCTACACCTTC
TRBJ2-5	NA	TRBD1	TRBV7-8	CASTPGGTGGEETQYF	TGTGCCAGCACCCCAGGAGGCACAGGGGGCGAAGAGACCCAGTACTTC
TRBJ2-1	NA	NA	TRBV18	CASSPRGRGANNEQFF	TGTGCCAGCTCACCACGGGGCAGGGGTGCGAACAATGAGCAGTTCTTC
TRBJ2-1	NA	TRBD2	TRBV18	CASSPPGLAQYNEQFF	TGTGCCAGCTCACCCCCGGGACTAGCGCAGTACAATGAGCAGTTCTTC
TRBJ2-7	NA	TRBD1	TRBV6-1	CASLLGGQGALEQYF	TGTGCCAGCCTCCTAGGAGGACAGGGGGCACTCGAGCAGTACTTC
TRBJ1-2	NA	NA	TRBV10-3	CAISEVSRNYGYTF	TGTGCCATCAGTGAGGTCAGTCGTAACTATGGCTACACCTTC
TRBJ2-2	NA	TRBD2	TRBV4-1	CASSHALTSGATGELFF	TGCGCCAGCAGCCATGCCCTGACTAGCGGGGCCACCGGGGAGCTGTTTTTT
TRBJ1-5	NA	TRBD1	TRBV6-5	CASSFGTGSQPQHF	TGTGCCAGCAGTTTTGGGACAGGGTCGCAGCCCCAGCATTTT
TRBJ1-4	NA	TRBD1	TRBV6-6	CASSYTSGGRELFF	TGTGCCAGCAGTTACACCTCAGGGGGCCGGGAACTGTTTTTT
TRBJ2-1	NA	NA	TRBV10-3	CAIGQNQDNEQFF	TGTGCCATCGGGCAGAACCAGGACAATGAGCAGTTCTTC
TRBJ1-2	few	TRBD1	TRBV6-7	CASSPPGQGARGYTF	TGTGCCAGCAGTCCTCCGGGACAGGGGGCGCGAGGCTACACCTTC
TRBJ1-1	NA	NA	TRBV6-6	CASSFRGRDTEAFF	TGTGCCAGCAGTTTCAGGGGCAGGGACACTGAAGCTTTCTTT
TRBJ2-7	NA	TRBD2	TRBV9	CASSVDVAGGYEQYF	TGTGCCAGCAGCGTAGATGTAGCGGGAGGTTACGAGCAGTACTTC
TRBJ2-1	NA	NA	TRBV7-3	CASSVDSQPYNEQFF	TGTGCCAGCAGCGTGGACTCCCAGCCCTACAATGAGCAGTTCTTC
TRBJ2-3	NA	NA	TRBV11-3	CASSYTRSASPTDTQYF	TGTGCCAGCAGCTACACTAGGAGCGCATCCCCCACAGATACGCAGTATTTT
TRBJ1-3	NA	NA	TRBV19	CASRSWQGNGNTIYF	TGTGCCAGTAGATCCTGGCAGGGGAATGGAAACACCATATATTTT
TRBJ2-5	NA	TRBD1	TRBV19	CASTSGTAQETQYF	TGTGCCAGTACCTCCGGGACAGCGCAAGAGACCCAGTACTTC
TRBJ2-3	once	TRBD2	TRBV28	CASNTAGTRGGADTQYF	TGTGCCAGCAACACAGCGGGGACCCGGGGTGGGGCAGATACGCAGTATTTT
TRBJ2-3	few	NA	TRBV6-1	CASSETRDTQYF	TGTGCCAGCAGTGAGACTAGAGATACGCAGTATTTT
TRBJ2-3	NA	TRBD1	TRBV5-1	CASSMGQGTDTQYF	TGCGCCAGCAGCATGGGACAGGGGACAGATACGCAGTATTTT
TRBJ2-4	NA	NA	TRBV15	CATSKQGQNIQYF	TGTGCCACCAGCAAACAGGGCCAAAACATTCAGTACTTC
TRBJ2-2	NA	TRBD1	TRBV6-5	CASRGTVNTGELFF	TGTGCCAGCAGAGGGACAGTGAACACCGGGGAGCTGTTTTTT
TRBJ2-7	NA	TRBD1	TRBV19	CASSGDRGYEQYF	TGTGCCAGTAGCGGGGACAGGGGATACGAGCAGTACTTC
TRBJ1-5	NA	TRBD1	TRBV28	CASSSTQGASNQPQHF	TGTGCCAGCAGTTCGACACAGGGGGCTAGCAATCAGCCCCAGCATTTT
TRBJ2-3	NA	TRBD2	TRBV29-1	CSVESGLGPDTQYF	TGCAGCGTTGAATCGGGACTAGGGCCAGATACGCAGTATTTT
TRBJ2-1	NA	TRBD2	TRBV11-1	CASSQGTSAHNEQFF	TGTGCCAGCAGCCAGGGGACTAGCGCCCACAATGAGCAGTTCTTC
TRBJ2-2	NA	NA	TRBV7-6	CASSPRQTNTGELFF	TGTGCCAGCAGCCCACGTCAGACGAACACCGGGGAGCTGTTTTTT
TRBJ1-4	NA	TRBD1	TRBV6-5	CASSYSGQGNEKLFF	TGTGCCAGCAGTTACTCGGGACAGGGTAATGAAAAACTGTTTTTT